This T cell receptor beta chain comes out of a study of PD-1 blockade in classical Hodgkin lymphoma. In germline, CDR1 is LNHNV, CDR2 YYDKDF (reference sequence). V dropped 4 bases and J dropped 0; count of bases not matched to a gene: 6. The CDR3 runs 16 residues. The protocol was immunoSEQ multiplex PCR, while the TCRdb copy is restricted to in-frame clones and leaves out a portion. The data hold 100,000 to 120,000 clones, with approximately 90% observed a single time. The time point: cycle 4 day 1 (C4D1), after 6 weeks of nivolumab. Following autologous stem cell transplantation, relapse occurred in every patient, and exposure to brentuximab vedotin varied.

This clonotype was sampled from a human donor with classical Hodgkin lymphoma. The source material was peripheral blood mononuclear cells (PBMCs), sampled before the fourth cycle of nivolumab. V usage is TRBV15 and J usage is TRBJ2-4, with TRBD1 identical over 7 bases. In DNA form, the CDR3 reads TGTGCCACCAGCACCGGGACAGTCCTAGCCAAAAACATTCAGTACTTC. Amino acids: CATSTGTVLAKNIQYF. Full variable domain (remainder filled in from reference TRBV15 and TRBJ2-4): DAMVIQNPRYQVTQFGKPVTLSCSQTLNHNVMYWYQQKSSQAPKLLFHYYDKDFNNEADTPDNFQSRRPNTSFCFLDIRSPGLGDTAMYLCATSTGTVLAKNIQYFGAGTRLSVL.